A single T cell receptor beta chain is shown here with its context. Its antigen is unknown. TCRdb's table, derived via immunoSEQ multiplex PCR, lists solely in-frame clones and lacks some. The sample records some 93,000 clones, 88% being singletons. The data are from a study of identifying expanded T cells in peripheral blood. Overall study findings and caveats: Differentially abundant clones: 0.95 to 1.5 between replicates, 15 to 17 at two to three weeks, approximately 18 at four. Across healthy donors, higher total template counts meant significantly greater approximately two-week count variance.

No infections or other immune events were documented during collection. This CDR3 is built from 15 residues. After removal of 2 bases from V and 2 bases from J, the junction contained 6 bases not matched to a gene. From germline, CDR1 is MNHEY and CDR2 SVGAGI. The source material was blood. The receptor comes from a person aged 18 to 70 in good health. V usage is TRBV6-5 and J usage is TRBJ2-7, with 7 bases that match TRBD1. This CDR3 reads CASSYVGTDAYEQYF. CDR3 nucleotides: TGTGCCAGCAGTTACGTCGGGACAGACGCCTACGAGCAGTACTTC.